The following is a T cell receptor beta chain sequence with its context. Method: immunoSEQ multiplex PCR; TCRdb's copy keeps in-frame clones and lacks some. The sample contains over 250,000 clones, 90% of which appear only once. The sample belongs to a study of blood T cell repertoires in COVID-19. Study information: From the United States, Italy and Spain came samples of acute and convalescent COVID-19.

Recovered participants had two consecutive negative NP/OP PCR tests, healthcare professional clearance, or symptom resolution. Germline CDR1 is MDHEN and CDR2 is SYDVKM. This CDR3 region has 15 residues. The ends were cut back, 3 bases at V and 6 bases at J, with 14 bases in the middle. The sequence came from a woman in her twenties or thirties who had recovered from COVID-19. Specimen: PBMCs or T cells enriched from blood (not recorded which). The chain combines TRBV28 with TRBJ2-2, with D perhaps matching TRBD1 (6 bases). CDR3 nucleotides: TGTGCCAGCAGTTTGGCACAGGGATCGGCCGGGGAGCTGTTTTTT. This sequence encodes CASSLAQGSAGELFF.